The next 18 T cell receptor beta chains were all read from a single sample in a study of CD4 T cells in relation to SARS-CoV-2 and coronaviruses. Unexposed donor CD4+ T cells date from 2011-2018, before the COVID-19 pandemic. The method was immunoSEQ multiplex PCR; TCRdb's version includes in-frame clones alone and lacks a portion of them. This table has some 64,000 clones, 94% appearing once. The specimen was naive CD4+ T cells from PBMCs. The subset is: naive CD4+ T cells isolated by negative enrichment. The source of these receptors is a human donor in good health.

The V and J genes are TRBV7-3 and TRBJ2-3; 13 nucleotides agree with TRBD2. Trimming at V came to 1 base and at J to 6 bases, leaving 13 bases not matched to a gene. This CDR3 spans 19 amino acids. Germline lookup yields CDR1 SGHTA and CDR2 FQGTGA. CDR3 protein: CASSLIPAGLAGVRDTQYF. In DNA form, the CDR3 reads TGTGCCAGCAGCTTAATTCCGGCCGGACTAGCGGGAGTTCGGGATACGCAGTATTTT. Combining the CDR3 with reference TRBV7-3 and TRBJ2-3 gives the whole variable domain GAGVSQTPSNKVTEKGKYVELRCDPISGHTALYWYRQSLGQGPEFLIYFQGTGAADDSGLPNDRFFAVRPEGSVSTLKIQRTERGDSAVYLCASSLIPAGLAGVRDTQYFGPGTRLTVL.

Here the CDR3 DNA reads TGCGCCAGCAGCCAAGTTCGAGCCACGTGGGGGGGACCAACTAACACCGGGGAGCTGTTTTTT. Its protein is CASSQVRATWGGPTNTGELFF. The chain joins TRBV4-1 to TRBJ2-2; TRBD2 aligns across 7 bases. The ends lost 1 base at V and 2 bases at J; junction bases unmatched: 19. This CDR3 is 21 amino acids long. Germline CDR1 MGHRA, CDR2 YSYEKL.

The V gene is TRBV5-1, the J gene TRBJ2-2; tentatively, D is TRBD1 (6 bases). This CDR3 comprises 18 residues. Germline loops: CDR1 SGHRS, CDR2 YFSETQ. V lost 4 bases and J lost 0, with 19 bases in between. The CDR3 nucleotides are TGCGCCAGCAGCAAGGGACAAGCACCAACCGCGAACACCGGGGAGCTGTTTTTT. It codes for CASSKGQAPTANTGELFF.

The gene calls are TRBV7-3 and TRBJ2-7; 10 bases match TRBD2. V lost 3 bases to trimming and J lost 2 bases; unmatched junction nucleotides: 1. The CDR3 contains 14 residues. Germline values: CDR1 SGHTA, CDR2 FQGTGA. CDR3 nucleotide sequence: TGTGCCAGCAGCTTTACTAGCGGGACCTACGAGCAGTACTTC. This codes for CASSFTSGTYEQYF.

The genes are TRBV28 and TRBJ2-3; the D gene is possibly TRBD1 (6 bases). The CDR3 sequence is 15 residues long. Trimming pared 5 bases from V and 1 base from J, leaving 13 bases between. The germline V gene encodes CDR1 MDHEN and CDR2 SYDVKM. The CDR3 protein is CASSTNRDRTDTQYF. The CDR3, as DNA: TGTGCCAGCAGTACAAACAGGGATCGCACAGATACGCAGTATTTT.

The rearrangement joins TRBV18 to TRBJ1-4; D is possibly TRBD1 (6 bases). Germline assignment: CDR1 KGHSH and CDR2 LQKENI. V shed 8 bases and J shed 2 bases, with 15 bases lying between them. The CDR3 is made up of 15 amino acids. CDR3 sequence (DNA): TGTGCCAGCACAAGGACGCAGGGGACTAATGAAAAACTGTTTTTT. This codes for CASTRTQGTNEKLFF.

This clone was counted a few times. Here the CDR3 reads CASSWDGSTNEKLFF. The CDR3 bases are TGTGCCAGCAGTTGGGACGGGTCGACTAATGAAAAACTGTTTTTT. The chain is built from TRBV28 and TRBJ1-4; TRBD1 is a possible D gene (5 bases). V lost 4 bases, J lost 2 bases, and 11 bases lay in between. CDR1 is MDHEN, CDR2 SYDVKM, per germline. The CDR3 covers 15 residues.

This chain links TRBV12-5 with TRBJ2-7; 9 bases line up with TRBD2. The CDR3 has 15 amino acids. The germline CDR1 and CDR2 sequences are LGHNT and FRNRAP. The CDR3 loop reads CALEGTSTPHSEQYF. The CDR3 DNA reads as TGTGCCCTTGAAGGGACTAGCACTCCACACAGCGAGCAGTACTTC.

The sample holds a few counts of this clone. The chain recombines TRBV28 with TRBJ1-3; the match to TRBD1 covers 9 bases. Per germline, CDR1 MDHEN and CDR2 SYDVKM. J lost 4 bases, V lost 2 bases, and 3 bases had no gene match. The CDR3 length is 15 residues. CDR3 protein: CASSLDRGMGNTIYF. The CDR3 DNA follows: TGTGCCAGCAGTTTAGACAGGGGGATGGGAAACACCATATATTTT. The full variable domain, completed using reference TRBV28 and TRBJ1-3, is DVKVTQSSRYLVKRTGEKVFLECVQDMDHENMFWYRQDPGLGLRLIYFSYDVKMKEKGDIPEGYSVSREKKERFSLILESASTNQTSMYLCASSLDRGMGNTIYFGEGSWLTVV.

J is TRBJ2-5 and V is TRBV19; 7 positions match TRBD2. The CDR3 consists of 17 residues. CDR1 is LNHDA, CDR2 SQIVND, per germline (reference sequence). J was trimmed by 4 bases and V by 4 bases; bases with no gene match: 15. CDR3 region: CASSTNGKWGGGETQYF. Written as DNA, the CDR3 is TGTGCCAGTAGTACGAATGGAAAATGGGGGGGAGGAGAGACCCAGTACTTC.

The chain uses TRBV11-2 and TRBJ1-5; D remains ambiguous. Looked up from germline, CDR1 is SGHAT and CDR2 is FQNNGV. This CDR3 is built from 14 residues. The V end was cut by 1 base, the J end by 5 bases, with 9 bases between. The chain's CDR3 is CASSLGSDDQPQHF. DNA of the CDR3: TGTGCCAGCAGCTTAGGGTCGGACGATCAGCCCCAGCATTTT.

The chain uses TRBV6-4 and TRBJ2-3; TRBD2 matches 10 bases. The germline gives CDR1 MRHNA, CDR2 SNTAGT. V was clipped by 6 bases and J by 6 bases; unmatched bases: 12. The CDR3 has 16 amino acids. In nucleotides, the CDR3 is TGTGCCAGCAGCAGGCTAGCGGGAGTGACTATGGATACGCAGTATTTT. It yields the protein CASSRLAGVTMDTQYF.

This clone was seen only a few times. The CDR3: CASNKGNTGELFF. The CDR3 DNA reads as TGTGCCAGTAATAAGGGGAACACCGGGGAGCTGTTTTTT. The rearrangement uses TRBV19 and TRBJ2-2; no reliable D call. The CDR3 totals 13 residues. The germline V and J ends were trimmed by 7 bases and 1 base, with 7 bases remaining between them. CDR1 is LNHDA and CDR2 is SQIVND in the germline V gene (reference sequence).

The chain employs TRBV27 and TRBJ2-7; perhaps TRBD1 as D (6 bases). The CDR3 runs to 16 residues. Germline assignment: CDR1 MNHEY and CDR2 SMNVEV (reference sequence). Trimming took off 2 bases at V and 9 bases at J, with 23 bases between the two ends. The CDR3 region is CASSLTPGTQIDAQYF. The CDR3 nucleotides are TGTGCCAGCAGTTTAACCCCCGGGACACAAATCGACGCGCAGTACTTC.

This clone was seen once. CDR3 loop: CASSSARPVNEQFF. The CDR3 DNA is TGTGCCAGCAGTTCAGCGCGACCCGTGAATGAGCAGTTCTTC. The genes are TRBV27 and TRBJ2-1; no reliable D call. Germline V gene sequence: CDR1 MNHEY, CDR2 SMNVEV (reference sequence). V was shortened by 4 bases and J by 7 bases, with 14 bases between the two germline ends. The CDR3 length is 14 residues.

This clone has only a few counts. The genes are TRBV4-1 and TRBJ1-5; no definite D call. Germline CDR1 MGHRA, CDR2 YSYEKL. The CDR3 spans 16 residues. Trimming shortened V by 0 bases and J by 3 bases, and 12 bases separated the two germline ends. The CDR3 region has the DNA TGCGCCAGCAGCCAAGAGGGAGGACGGACCAATCAGCCCCAGCATTTT. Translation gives CASSQEGGRTNQPQHF.

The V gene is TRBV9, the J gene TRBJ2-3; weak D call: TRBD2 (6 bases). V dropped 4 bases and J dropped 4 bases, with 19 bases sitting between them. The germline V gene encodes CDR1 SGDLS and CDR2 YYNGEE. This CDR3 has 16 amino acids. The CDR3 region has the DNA TGTGCCAGCAGCCCCGACGGGAGTGGGTCGGCAGATACGCAGTATTTT. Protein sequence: CASSPDGSGSADTQYF.

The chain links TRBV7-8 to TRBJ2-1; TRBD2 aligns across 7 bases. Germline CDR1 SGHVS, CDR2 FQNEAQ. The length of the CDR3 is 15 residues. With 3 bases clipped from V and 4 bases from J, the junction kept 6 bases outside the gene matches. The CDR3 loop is CASSFQTSRYNEQFF. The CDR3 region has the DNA TGTGCCAGCAGCTTTCAGACTAGCCGGTACAATGAGCAGTTCTTC. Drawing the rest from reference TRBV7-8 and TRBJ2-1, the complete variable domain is GAGVSQSPRYKVAKRGQDVALRCDPISGHVSLFWYQQALGQGPEFLTYFQNEAQLDKSGLPSDRFFAERPEGSVSTLKIQRTQQEDSAVYLCASSFQTSRYNEQFFGPGTRLTVL.